Shown below are 27 T cell receptor beta chains from a single sample sequenced in a study of T cell clonotyping in hematopoietic cell transplantation. The data were produced by immunoSEQ multiplex PCR, yet TCRdb's version contains in-frame clones alone and is incomplete. The sample contains some 5,000 clones, 94% of which appear only once. The sample consisted of PBMCs, taken 180 days after allogeneic stem cell transplant. The receptors were sampled from a male patient between 60 and 69 years old who had an allogeneic stem cell transplant from a related donor, so the T cells may come from the graft donor. Some clones in this sample may be carry-over from other donors' samples.

The genes are TRBV9 and TRBJ1-5; TRBD1 matches 7 bases. Germline values: CDR1 SGDLS, CDR2 YYNGEE. With 4 bases clipped from V and 2 bases from J, the junction kept 3 bases outside the gene matches. The CDR3 runs to 14 residues. This CDR3 reads CASSSGGRNQPQHF. CDR3 coding DNA: TGTGCCAGCAGCTCAGGGGGTCGCAATCAGCCCCAGCATTTT.

This clone showed up just once. This chain joins TRBV19 and TRBJ2-7; the D gene is possibly TRBD1 (7 bases). The ends were cut back, 4 bases at V and 3 bases at J, with 16 bases in the middle. The CDR3 has 15 residues. The germline V gene encodes CDR1 LNHDA and CDR2 SQIVND (reference sequence). The CDR3 here is CASSSGTAKYYEQYF. CDR3 DNA sequence: TGTGCCAGTAGTAGCGGGACAGCCAAATACTACGAGCAGTACTTC. Supplemented by reference TRBV19 and TRBJ2-7, the full variable domain reads DGGITQSPKYLFRKEGQNVTLSCEQNLNHDAMYWYRQDPGQGLRLIYYSQIVNDFQKGDIAEGYSVSREKKESFPLTVTSAQKNPTAFYLCASSSGTAKYYEQYFGPGTRLTVT.

The chain employs TRBV30 and TRBJ2-5; possible D gene TRBD2, 6 bases. CDR3 size: 11 residues. Germline lookup yields CDR1 GTSNPN and CDR2 SVGIG (reference sequence). The CDR3 loop is CAGGRRETQYF. For the CDR3, the DNA is TGTGCTGGAGGGCGGAGGGAGACCCAGTACTTC.

The CDR3 DNA sequence: TGTGCCAGCAGACCCGCGGGGATCAATCAGCCCCAGCATTTT. Its protein is CASRPAGINQPQHF. The V and J genes are TRBV28 and TRBJ1-5; D is unclear. The CDR3 is made up of 14 amino acids. The germline CDR1 and CDR2 sequences are MDHEN and SYDVKM. Deletions cut 6 bases from V and 3 bases from J, with 12 bases between.

This chain joins TRBV7-6 and TRBJ2-7; 8 bases are a match to TRBD1. CDR3 length: 15 residues. V was clipped by 5 bases and J by 0 bases; unmatched bases: 6. Germline V lookup: CDR1 SGHVS, CDR2 FNYEAQ. CDR3 sequence reads: CASSKGTGSSYEQYF. CDR3 DNA sequence: TGTGCCAGCAGCAAAGGGACAGGCAGCTCCTACGAGCAGTACTTC.

This CDR3 reads CASTWTSGNANTGELFF. For the CDR3, the DNA is TGTGCCAGCACCTGGACCTCGGGGAACGCGAACACCGGGGAGCTGTTTTTT. This chain connects TRBV2 to TRBJ2-2; D is perhaps TRBD2 (5 bases). Germline loops: CDR1 SNHLY, CDR2 FYNNEI. This CDR3 comprises 17 residues. The V gene lost 7 bases and the J gene lost 0 bases, with 18 bases spanning the gap.

This clone occurred a few times. The rearrangement links TRBV27 to TRBJ2-1; 7 bases line up with TRBD2. This CDR3 is 15 amino acids long. The germline V gene has CDR1 MNHEY and CDR2 SMNVEV (reference sequence). V lost 3 bases and J lost 2; bases outside the gene matches: 4. CDR3 sequence: CASSLARETYNEQFF. CDR3 in DNA: TGTGCCAGCAGTTTGGCGCGGGAGACCTACAATGAGCAGTTCTTC.

The V gene is TRBV28, the J gene TRBJ1-2, with a possible D match to TRBD1 (5 bases). This CDR3 has 15 amino acids. Trimming pared 5 bases from V and 5 bases from J, leaving 18 bases between. Germline loops: CDR1 MDHEN, CDR2 SYDVKM. The CDR3 bases are TGTGCCAGCAGTCGCCAGGATTGGAGGGGATATGGCTACACCTTC. Protein sequence: CASSRQDWRGYGYTF.

This clone was seen once. The chain is built from TRBV18 and TRBJ1-2; D might be TRBD1 (5 bases). Between the trimmed V and J ends, which lost 3 bases and 8 bases, there was a span of 16 bases. CDR3 length: 14 amino acids. Germline values: CDR1 KGHSH, CDR2 LQKENI. DNA of the CDR3: TGTGCCAGCTCACCCAAGGGGCAAGGGAACGGCTACACCTTC. This sequence encodes CASSPKGQGNGYTF.

The chain recombines TRBV4-3 with TRBJ1-2; D unclear. CDR1 LGHNA and CDR2 YSLEER come from the germline V gene. V lost 0 bases and J lost 3, with 11 bases in between. The CDR3 has 15 amino acids. The CDR3 region is CASSQDSGVYYGYTF. The DNA for the CDR3 is TGCGCCAGCAGCCAAGATAGCGGGGTCTACTATGGCTACACCTTC.

The chain has TRBV6-5 and TRBJ1-1; unclear D gene. The CDR3 sequence is 14 residues long. Germline V gene data show CDR1 as MNHEY and CDR2 as SVGAGI. Trimming removed 2 bases from V and 2 bases from J, with 9 bases in between. The CDR3 here is CASSYRTENTEAFF. The CDR3 nucleotides read TGTGCCAGCAGTTACCGAACGGAAAACACTGAAGCTTTCTTT.

The rearrangement links TRBV11-3 to TRBJ2-7, with 10 bases that match TRBD2. The J segment lost 2 bases and the V segment lost 4 bases, leaving 2 bases of the junction unmatched. This CDR3 is 14 amino acids long. Germline V lookup: CDR1 SGHNT, CDR2 YENEEA. The CDR3 DNA reads as TGTGCCAGCAGCTGGACTAGCGGACCCTACGAGCAGTACTTC. This encodes CASSWTSGPYEQYF.

J is TRBJ1-1 and V is TRBV2; D may be TRBD1 (6 bases). The V gene's germline CDR1 is SNHLY and CDR2 FYNNEI. This CDR3 is 13 amino acids long. Deletions cut 3 bases from V and 4 bases from J, with 9 bases between. The CDR3 loop reads CASSDGGGTEAFF. In DNA, the CDR3 is TGTGCCAGCAGTGATGGAGGGGGCACTGAAGCTTTCTTT.

The chain combines TRBV5-4 with TRBJ2-3, with 10 bases fitting TRBD2. The V and J ends lost 0 bases and 4 bases, in that order; junction bases with no gene match: 2. Germline loops: CDR1 SGHNT, CDR2 YYREEE (reference sequence). The CDR3 length is 15 residues. CDR3: CASSLERGGADTQYF. In nucleotides, the CDR3 is TGTGCCAGCAGCTTGGAGCGGGGGGGCGCAGATACGCAGTATTTT. Drawing the rest from reference TRBV5-4 and TRBJ2-3, the complete variable domain is ETGVTQSPTHLIKTRGQQVTLRCSSQSGHNTVSWYQQALGQGPQFIFQYYREEENGRGNFPPRFSGLQFPNYSSELNVNALELDDSALYLCASSLERGGADTQYFGPGTRLTVL.

The table lists this clone with a few counts. The rearrangement uses TRBV18 and TRBJ1-2; a weak D match, TRBD1 (6 bases). V dropped 5 bases and J dropped 6 bases, with 13 bases sitting between them. Looked up from germline, CDR1 is KGHSH and CDR2 is LQKENI. This CDR3 comprises 13 residues. The CDR3 DNA reads TGTGCCAGCTCAAGGGAGGCAGGGGATGGCTACACCTTC. This gives the protein CASSREAGDGYTF.

V is TRBV4-3 and J is TRBJ2-1, with unresolved D. Germline CDR1 and CDR2: LGHNA and YSLEER. V was trimmed by 0 bases and J by 4 bases, leaving 7 bases between them. CDR3 length: 14 residues. Here the CDR3 reads CASSQDVGYNEQFF. The CDR3 coding sequence is TGCGCCAGCAGCCAAGATGTGGGATACAATGAGCAGTTCTTC.

The gene calls are TRBV28 and TRBJ2-7, with D possibly TRBD2 on 6 matching bases. CDR3 length: 14 amino acids. Deletions cut 1 base from V and 6 bases from J, with 13 bases between. The germline V gene encodes CDR1 MDHEN and CDR2 SYDVKM. The CDR3 DNA reads TGTGCCAGCAGTTTATCTAGGAGACTAGGCGAGCAGTACTTC. Encoded protein: CASSLSRRLGEQYF.

The V and J genes are TRBV4-1 and TRBJ2-7; 14 bases are shared with TRBD2. CDR3 length: 18 residues. The germline V gene encodes CDR1 MGHRA and CDR2 YSYEKL. After removal of 4 bases from V and 5 bases from J, the junction contained 13 bases not matched to a gene. This CDR3 reads CASSRSTSGGATFDEQYF. DNA of the CDR3: TGCGCCAGCAGCCGATCGACTAGCGGGGGGGCCACGTTTGACGAGCAGTACTTC.

The V and J genes are TRBV29-1 and TRBJ2-1, with no clear D. V lost 4 bases and J 3 bases, leaving 4 bases between the germline ends. The CDR3 is made up of 11 amino acids. Germline CDR1 is SQVTM and CDR2 is ANQGSEA. CDR3 protein: CSVGGYNEQFF. The CDR3 DNA reads TGCAGCGTTGGGGGCTACAATGAGCAGTTCTTC.

The chain uses TRBV5-4 and TRBJ1-2; 7 positions agree with TRBD1. This CDR3 comprises 16 residues. Losses at the gene ends were 4 bases for V and 9 bases for J; bases not matched to a gene: 18. Germline values: CDR1 SGHNT, CDR2 YYREEE (reference sequence). Written as DNA, the CDR3 is TGTGCCAGCAGCCTAGAATCCGGGCCGCAGGGGGAGAGCTACACCTTC. This translates into CASSLESGPQGESYTF.

The rearrangement links TRBV5-6 to TRBJ1-1; no clear D gene. Trimming stripped 2 bases from V and 2 bases from J, with 10 bases between. The germline V gene has CDR1 SGHDT and CDR2 YYEEEE. The CDR3 sequence is 14 residues long. The CDR3 region is CASSLPRANTEAFF. The CDR3 DNA sequence: TGTGCCAGCAGCTTACCTAGGGCCAACACTGAAGCTTTCTTT.

This clone was seen a single time. The CDR3 here is CAWSVLGFEDTEAFF. CDR3 DNA sequence: TGTGCCTGGAGTGTACTAGGGTTTGAGGACACTGAAGCTTTCTTT. This sequence joins TRBV30 and TRBJ1-1, with D unclear. Trimming took 0 bases from V and 3 from J, leaving 14 bases between them. Germline lookup yields CDR1 GTSNPN and CDR2 SVGIG (reference sequence). The CDR3 has 15 amino acids.

The chain is built from TRBV10-3 and TRBJ2-7; D call uncertain. The CDR3 has 11 amino acids. V lost 4 bases, J lost 5 bases, and 6 bases lay in between. Germline values: CDR1 ENHRY, CDR2 SYGVKD. This CDR3 reads CAISAADEQYF. In nucleotides, the CDR3 is TGTGCCATCAGTGCAGCCGACGAGCAGTACTTC.

The J gene is TRBJ1-1, the V gene TRBV5-1; TRBD1 agrees at 7 bases. This CDR3 is built from 15 residues. Losses at the gene ends were 4 bases for V and 1 base for J; bases not matched to a gene: 7. CDR1 and CDR2 (germline): SGHRS, YFSETQ. The CDR3 DNA follows: TGCGCCAGCAGCCCGTGGGGGACAGCGAACACTGAAGCTTTCTTT. Its translation: CASSPWGTANTEAFF.

The chain combines TRBV7-9 with TRBJ1-4; 9 positions match TRBD1. This CDR3 is built from 14 residues. The germline V gene encodes CDR1 SEHNR and CDR2 FQNEAQ (reference sequence). V lost 5 bases to trimming and J lost 6 bases; unmatched junction nucleotides: 4. The CDR3 loop reads CASSPDRGDEKLFF. The CDR3, as DNA: TGTGCCAGCAGCCCCGACAGGGGGGATGAAAAACTGTTTTTT.

V and J are TRBV6-5 and TRBJ1-5; D remains ambiguous. In germline, CDR1 is MNHEY, CDR2 SVGAGI. The CDR3 length is 14 residues. V lost 6 bases and J 0 bases, leaving 9 bases between the germline ends. DNA of the CDR3: TGTGCCAGCAGACCCGACAATAGCAATCAGCCCCAGCATTTT. Translating gives CASRPDNSNQPQHF.

The chain carries TRBV6-5 and TRBJ1-5; 7 bases are shared with TRBD1. CDR3 length equals 16 residues. The junction had 5 bases not matched to a gene; V was cut back by 2 bases and J by 1 base. Germline values: CDR1 MNHEY, CDR2 SVGAGI. The DNA of the CDR3 is TGTGCCAGCAGTTACAGACAGGGAGGAAGCAATCAGCCCCAGCATTTT. It specifies CASSYRQGGSNQPQHF.